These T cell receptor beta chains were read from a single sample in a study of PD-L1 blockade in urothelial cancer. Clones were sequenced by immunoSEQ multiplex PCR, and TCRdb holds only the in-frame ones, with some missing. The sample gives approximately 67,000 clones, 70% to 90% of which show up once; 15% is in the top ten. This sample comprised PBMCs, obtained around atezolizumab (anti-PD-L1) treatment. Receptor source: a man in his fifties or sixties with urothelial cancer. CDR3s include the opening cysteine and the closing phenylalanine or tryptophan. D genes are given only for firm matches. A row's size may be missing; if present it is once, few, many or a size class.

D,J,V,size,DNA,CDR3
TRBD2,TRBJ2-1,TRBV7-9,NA,TGTGCCAGCAGCGTCGGACTAGCGGGGCGACACAATGAGCAGTTCTTC,CASSVGLAGRHNEQFF
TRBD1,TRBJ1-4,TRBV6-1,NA,TGTGCCAGCACCTGGGGACAGGTCACCGAAAAACTGTTTTTT,CASTWGQVTEKLFF
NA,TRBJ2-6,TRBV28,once,TGTGCCAGCAGTTTAACCAGGAGGACTGGGGCCAACGTCCTGACTTTC,CASSLTRRTGANVLTF
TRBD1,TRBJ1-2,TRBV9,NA,TGTGCCAGCAGCGTAGTAGGACAGGGCGGCTATGGCTACACCTTC,CASSVVGQGGYGYTF
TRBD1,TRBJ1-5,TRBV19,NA,TGTGCCAGTAGGGGACAGGGGCTTCAGCCCCAGCATTTT,CASRGQGLQPQHF
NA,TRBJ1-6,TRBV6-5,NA,TGTGCCAGCAGGGCCGGGACTCTCCGCCCACCCCTCCACTTT,CASRAGTLRPPLHF
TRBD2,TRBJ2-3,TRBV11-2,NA,TGTGCCAGCAGCTTAGTTAGTAGCGGGGGGGCTAGTGATACGCAGTATTTT,CASSLVSSGGASDTQYF
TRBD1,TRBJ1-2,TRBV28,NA,TGTGCCAGCAGAAGGACAGGGGGTATGTACTATGGCTACACCTTC,CASRRTGGMYYGYTF
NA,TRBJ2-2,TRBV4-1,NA,TGCGCCAGCAGCCAAGTAGCCGTCGCCGGGGAGCTGTTTTTT,CASSQVAVAGELFF
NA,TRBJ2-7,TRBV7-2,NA,TGTGCCAGCAGCTTCCCGGGCGGGGACTCCTACGAGCAGTACTTC,CASSFPGGDSYEQYF
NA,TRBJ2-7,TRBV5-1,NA,TGCGCCAGCAGCAGTGCTGCGGGGCTCTACTACGAGCAGTACTTC,CASSSAAGLYYEQYF
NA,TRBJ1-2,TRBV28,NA,TGTGCCAGCAGTCCTATAACCCCCCGGGGAGGTGGCTACACCTTC,CASSPITPRGGGYTF
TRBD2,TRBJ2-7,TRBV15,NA,TGTGCCACCAGCAGAGAGGGCGGGGGGGGCTACGAGCAGTACTTC,CATSREGGGGYEQYF
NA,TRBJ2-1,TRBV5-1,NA,TGCGCCAGCAGCTTGGGAACCGCTGGCGGGGTCTACAATGAGCAGTTCTTC,CASSLGTAGGVYNEQFF
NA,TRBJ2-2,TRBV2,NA,TGTGCCAGCAGTGAAACCAGGAACACCGGGGAGCTGTTTTTT,CASSETRNTGELFF
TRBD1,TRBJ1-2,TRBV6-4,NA,TGTGCCAGCAGTGATTCTAACAGGGGCGGCTACACCTTC,CASSDSNRGGYTF
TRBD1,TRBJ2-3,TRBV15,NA,TGTGCCACCAGCAGAGATCAGGGGGTGAGAACAGATACGCAGTATTTT,CATSRDQGVRTDTQYF
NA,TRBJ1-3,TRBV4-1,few,TGCGCCAGCAGCCAAGTTACAGGGTGGAAAGACACCATATATTTT,CASSQVTGWKDTIYF
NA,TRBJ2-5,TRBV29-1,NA,TGCAGCGTTGCCGTCGCTAGCCAAGAGACCCAGTACTTC,CSVAVASQETQYF
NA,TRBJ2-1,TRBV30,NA,TGTGCCTGGGGGGCAAGCTCCTACAATGAGCAGTTCTTC,CAWGASSYNEQFF
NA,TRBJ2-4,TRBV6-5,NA,TGTGCCAGCAGAGAACTGCAGGGGGCCAAAAACATTCAGTACTTC,CASRELQGAKNIQYF
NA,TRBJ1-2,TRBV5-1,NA,TGCGCCAGCAGCCCGGACAGTAACTATGGCTACACCTTC,CASSPDSNYGYTF
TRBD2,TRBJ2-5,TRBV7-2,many,TGTGCCAGCAGCTTAACGGGGGGAGAGACCCAGTACTTC,CASSLTGGETQYF
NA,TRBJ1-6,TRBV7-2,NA,TGTGCCAGCAGCTATCACCTACGAACCCAGGATTCACCCCTCCACTTT,CASSYHLRTQDSPLHF
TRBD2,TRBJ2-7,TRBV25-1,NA,TGTGCCAGCAGTGCAGTGGGAGGGAGGTACGAGCAGTACTTC,CASSAVGGRYEQYF
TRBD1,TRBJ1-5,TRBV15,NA,TGTGCCACCAGCAGAGATCGGACAGGGAGTCAGCCCCAGCATTTT,CATSRDRTGSQPQHF
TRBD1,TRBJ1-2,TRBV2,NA,TGTGCCAGCAGTGGTACAGGGGGTCTGAGGGCCTATGGCTACACCTTC,CASSGTGGLRAYGYTF
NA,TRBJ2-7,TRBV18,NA,TGTGCCAGCTCACGAGATCCCACCACGAGCGTGCACGAGCAGTACTTC,CASSRDPTTSVHEQYF
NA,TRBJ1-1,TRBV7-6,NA,TGTGCCAGCAGCTTAGTCCTCGGGAGTGAAGCTTTCTTT,CASSLVLGSEAFF
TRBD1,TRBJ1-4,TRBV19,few,TGTGCCAGTAGTGTTGGAGGGGGCTGGGGTGAAAAACTGTTTTTT,CASSVGGGWGEKLFF
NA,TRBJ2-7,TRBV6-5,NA,TGTGCCAGAGTCCCGGACACCTCCTACGAGCAGTACTTC,CARVPDTSYEQYF